The clone carrying this TCR beta chain was detected only a few times. Its cognate antigen is unknown. Using a J-beta primer mix together with a sample-barcoded 5' primer, a second PCR was run for roughly 7 to 12 cycles. Tagging of each cDNA molecule was performed by a template-switch adaptor with 12 random nucleotides. Using its own MiXCR run on the 5' RACE reads, TCRdb lists one record per CDR3 protein. The sample contains approximately 800,000 distinct CDR3 sequences, approximately 25% of which appear only once. This sample is part of a study of blood T cells in healthy people across ages. Whole-study results and caveats: Diversity figures based on one million T cells were deemed too low. Strongly correlated with naive T cell percentage was TCR beta diversity.

Germline V gene sequence: CDR1 SGHRS, CDR2 YFSETQ. J lost 6 bases, V lost 0 bases, and 12 bases had no gene match. The CDR3 contains 17 residues. These sequences were also reported in another study, on T cells of mothers and their children. From that second work: Thymic selection molds TCR recombination products alike in related and unrelated pairs.

The receptor was derived from a boy younger than 18 in good health. Sequencing used blood. The chain joins TRBV5-1 to TRBJ2-3; 8 positions agree with TRBD2. CDR3 residues: CASSLGSSGRVKDTQYF. The CDR3 DNA is TGCGCCAGCAGCTTGGGGTCCAGCGGGAGAGTGAAGGATACGCAGTATTTT.